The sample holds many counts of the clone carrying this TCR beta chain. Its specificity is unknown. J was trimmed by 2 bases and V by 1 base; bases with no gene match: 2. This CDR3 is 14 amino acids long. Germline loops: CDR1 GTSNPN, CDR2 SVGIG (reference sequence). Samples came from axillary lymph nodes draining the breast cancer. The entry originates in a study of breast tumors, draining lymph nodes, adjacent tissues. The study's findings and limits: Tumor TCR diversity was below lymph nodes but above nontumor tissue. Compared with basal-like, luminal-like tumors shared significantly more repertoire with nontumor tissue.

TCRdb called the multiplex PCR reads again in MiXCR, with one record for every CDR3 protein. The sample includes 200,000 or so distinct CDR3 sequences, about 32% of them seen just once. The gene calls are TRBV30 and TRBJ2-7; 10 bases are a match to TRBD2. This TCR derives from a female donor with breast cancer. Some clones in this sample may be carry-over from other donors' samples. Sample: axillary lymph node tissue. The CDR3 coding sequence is TGTGCCTGGAGTGCGAGCGGGGGGGCCTACGAGCAGTACTTC. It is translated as CAWSASGGAYEQYF. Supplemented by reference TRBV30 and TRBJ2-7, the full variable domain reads SQTIHQWPATLVQPVGSPLSLECTVEGTSNPNLYWYRQAAGRGLQLLFYSVGIGQISSEVPQNLSASRPQDRQFILSSKKLLLSDSGFYLCAWSASGGAYEQYFGPGTRLTVT.